This T cell receptor (beta chain) was sequenced during a study of T cell responses to AZD1222 COVID-19 vaccine. Regarding the study as a whole: Spike-specific TCRs gained breadth and depth after people received two AZD1222 doses. Baseline seropositives among AZD1222 recipients totaled only 5 to 7. Spike was spanned by vaccine-associated CD4 TCRs, which were dominant at 160-218 and 743-854. Clonal diversity was possibly underestimated, and white British individuals and females predominated among donors.

This clone was seen once. The target antigen is unknown. Measured with immunoSEQ multiplex PCR; TCRdb has only the in-frame clones, and not every one. The sample yields 110,000 to 150,000 clones, over 90% seen once. This clonotype was sampled from an adult in good health. This specimen was peripheral blood, taken on day 0 of AZD1222 vaccination.

The CDR3 here is CASQGRNYGYTF. CDR3 in DNA: TGTGCCAGTCAGGGACGGAACTATGGCTACACCTTC. The V gene is TRBV6-5, the J gene TRBJ1-2; possible D gene TRBD1, 5 bases. CDR1 and CDR2 (germline): MNHEY, SVGAGI. The CDR3 contains 12 residues. The ends were cut back, 9 bases at V and 2 bases at J, with 10 bases in the middle.